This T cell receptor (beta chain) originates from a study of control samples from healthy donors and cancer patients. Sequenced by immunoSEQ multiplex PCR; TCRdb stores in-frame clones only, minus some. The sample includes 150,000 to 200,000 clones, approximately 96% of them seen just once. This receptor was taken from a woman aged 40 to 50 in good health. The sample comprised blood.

In nucleotides, the CDR3 is TGTGCCAGTCAGAGCGGGCGCGGGGCCAAAAACATTCAGTACTTC. Translating gives CASQSGRGAKNIQYF. The chain is built from TRBV19 and TRBJ2-4; possible D gene TRBD2, 6 bases. Germline lookup yields CDR1 LNHDA and CDR2 SQIVND (reference sequence). The V end was cut by 8 bases, the J end by 1 base, with 15 bases between. The CDR3 is 15 residues long.